The sequence of this T cell receptor (beta chain) was determined in a study of T cell clones after liver transplantation. Study details: Pre-transplant mixed lymphocyte reactions yielded third-party-reactive TCRbeta sequences as comparators for graft-donor-reactive sequences.

Repertoires were generated with immunoSEQ multiplex PCR, while TCRdb's copy carries only in-frame clones and drops some. The table lists over 100,000 clones, 75% to 90% of them singletons. The sequence was collected from a human donor who received a liver transplant. This material consisted of CD4+ T cells from blood, taken before liver transplant.

The CDR3 sequence: CASSEGVLRLEKLFF. Here the CDR3 DNA reads TGTGCCAGCAGTGAAGGGGTTTTGAGATTGGAAAAACTGTTTTTT. The chain links TRBV2 to TRBJ1-4, with no clear D. The V gene's germline CDR1 is SNHLY and CDR2 FYNNEI. V was shortened by 1 base and J by 8 bases, with 14 bases between the two germline ends. CDR3 size: 15 residues.